This TCR beta chain was captured in a study of Ad26.COV2.S vaccination and SARS-CoV-2 variants. In the study overall: In the COV1001 trial, the donor was in the Ad26.COV2.S arm.

The data were produced by immunoSEQ multiplex PCR, yet TCRdb's version contains in-frame clones alone and is incomplete. The sample includes 250,000 or so clones, around nine tenths of them seen just once. Study findings and constraints: Reported findings describe substantial breadth in spike-specific CD8+ and CD4+ T cell responses following vaccination.

Described treatment: some 20 received Ad26.COV2.S at low or high dose, single or two shots; several received placebo; per-sample allocation not given. Day 63 following the first vaccine or placebo injection was when the samples were taken. In Boston, the donor was an adult between 18-55 years of age. Remarks on this clone: Its antigen remains unidentified.

The source material was peripheral blood, sampled in a trial of Ad26.COV2.S vaccine versus placebo. This TCR came from a person between 18 and 65 years old who received the Ad26.COV2.S COVID-19 vaccine or a placebo.

DNA for the CDR3: TGTGCCAGCAAGGGGGGGCCGGACACCGGGGAGCTGTTTTTT. This codes for CASKGGPDTGELFF. This chain connects TRBV6-6 to TRBJ2-2; possible D gene TRBD2, 7 bases. The CDR3 contains 14 residues. The V gene lost 7 bases and the J gene lost 3 bases, with 12 bases spanning the gap. Germline CDR1 and CDR2: MNHNY and SVGAGI (reference sequence).